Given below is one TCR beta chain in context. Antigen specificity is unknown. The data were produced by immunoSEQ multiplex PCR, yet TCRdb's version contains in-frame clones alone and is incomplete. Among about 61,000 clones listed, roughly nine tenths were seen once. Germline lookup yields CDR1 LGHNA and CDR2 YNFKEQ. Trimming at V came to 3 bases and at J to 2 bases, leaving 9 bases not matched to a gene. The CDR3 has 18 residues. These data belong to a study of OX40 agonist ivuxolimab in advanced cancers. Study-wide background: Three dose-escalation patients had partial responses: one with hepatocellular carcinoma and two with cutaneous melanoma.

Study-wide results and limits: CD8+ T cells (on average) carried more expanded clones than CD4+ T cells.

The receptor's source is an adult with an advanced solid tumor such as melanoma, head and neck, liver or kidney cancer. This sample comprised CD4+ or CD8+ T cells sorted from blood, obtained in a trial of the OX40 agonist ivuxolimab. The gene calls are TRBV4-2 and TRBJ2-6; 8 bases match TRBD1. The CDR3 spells CASSHRQGKGAGANVLTF. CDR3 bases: TGTGCCAGCAGCCATCGACAGGGGAAGGGGGCTGGGGCCAACGTCCTGACTTTC.